This T cell receptor beta chain came from a study of control samples from healthy donors and cancer patients. Deletions cut 0 bases from V and 2 bases from J, with 7 bases between. Per germline, CDR1 SGHNT and CDR2 YENEEA. The length of the CDR3 is 14 residues. Only in-frame clones appear in the TCRdb table, and some are missing; sequencing was by immunoSEQ multiplex PCR. The table shows around 30,000 clones, with 85% to 90% occurring only once. This receptor was obtained from a woman aged 40 to 50 with lung cancer. Input material: PBMCs. V and J are TRBV11-3 and TRBJ1-2; D remains ambiguous. DNA of the CDR3: TGTGCCAGCAGCTTAGACCCGGGGAACTATGGCTACACCTTC. Translated, it gives CASSLDPGNYGYTF.